Each of the 12 T cell receptor beta chains below was sequenced from the same sample in a study of identifying expanded T cells in peripheral blood. Assay used: immunoSEQ multiplex PCR; TCRdb lists only in-frame clones, some missing. Of fewer than 85,000 clones listed, around 89% were seen once; the top ten hold 2.5% to 3%. Sequences were obtained from blood. These TCRs come from a person between 18 and 75 years old in good health.

This chain links TRBV7-6 with TRBJ2-1; 14 bases line up with TRBD2. Trimming took 1 base from V and 8 from J; bases not matched to a gene: 7. CDR1 and CDR2 from the germline V gene are SGHVS and FNYEAQ. CDR3 length: 17 residues. CDR3 in amino acids: CASSLVPGTSGGDEQFF. CDR3 coding DNA: TGTGCCAGCAGCTTAGTCCCCGGGACTAGCGGGGGTGATGAGCAGTTCTTC. The full variable domain, its missing parts supplied by reference TRBV7-6 and TRBJ2-1, is GAGVSQSPRYKVTKRGQDVALRCDPISGHVSLYWYRQALGQGPEFLTYFNYEAQQDKSGLPNDRFSAERPEGSISTLTIQRTEQRDSAMYRCASSLVPGTSGGDEQFFGPGTRLTVL.

This clone has more than one count but fewer than ten. J is TRBJ2-1 and V is TRBV6-1; weak D call: TRBD1 (6 bases). Germline CDR1 and CDR2: MNHNS and SASEGT. CDR3 length: 13 residues. Trimming removed 10 bases from V and 8 bases from J, with 18 bases in between. The CDR3 DNA reads as TGTGCCATCGCCCGGACAGAGAAGGATGAGCAGTTCTTC. This codes for CAIARTEKDEQFF.

The chain joins TRBV28 to TRBJ1-2, with 8 positions matching TRBD1. The V gene's germline CDR1 is MDHEN and CDR2 SYDVKM. Germline trimming cut 2 bases from V and 2 bases from J; bases unmatched to any gene: 7. The CDR3 extends over 16 amino acids. In DNA form, the CDR3 reads TGTGCCAGCAGTTTAAGGAGGTGGGACAGGAACTATGGCTACACCTTC. It translates to CASSLRRWDRNYGYTF.

This chain uses TRBV4-2 with TRBJ2-3, with 14 nucleotides matching TRBD2. Trimming removed 4 bases from V and 3 bases from J; junction bases left unmatched: 9. Germline V gene sequence: CDR1 LGHNA, CDR2 YNFKEQ. CDR3 size: 18 residues. DNA of the CDR3: TGTGCCAGCAGCCCGGGACTAGCGGGAGTGAAGGAGACAGATACGCAGTATTTT. This codes for CASSPGLAGVKETDTQYF.

V usage is TRBV5-4 and J usage is TRBJ1-6; D remains unclear. V was trimmed by 0 bases and J by 5 bases, leaving 15 bases between them. The CDR3 runs 17 residues. Germline V gene data show CDR1 as SGHNT and CDR2 as YYREEE (reference sequence). CDR3 nucleotide sequence: TGTGCCAGCAGCTTGGGTGGGAATAGGCAACATAATTCACCCCTCCACTTT. It yields the protein CASSLGGNRQHNSPLHF.

This clone showed up just once. The chain has TRBV5-3 and TRBJ1-5; 7 nucleotides align to TRBD1. TRBV5-3 is flagged as an ORF with uncertain function. Unmatched junction bases numbered 11, after V lost 1 base and J lost 1 base. The CDR3 extends over 18 amino acids. CDR3 amino acids: CARSLNWDSHRSNQPQHF. In nucleotides, the CDR3 is TGTGCCAGAAGCTTGAACTGGGACAGCCATCGGAGCAATCAGCCCCAGCATTTT.

The rearrangement links TRBV6-4 to TRBJ1-1; D not certain. With 4 bases removed from V and 5 bases from J, the gap between germline ends came to 11 bases. The CDR3 length is 13 residues. Per the germline V gene, CDR1 is MRHNA and CDR2 is SNTAGT. In DNA, the CDR3 is TGTGCCAGCAGTGTGACCAGTAGGACTGAAGCTTTCTTT. Amino acid sequence: CASSVTSRTEAFF.

This sequence joins TRBV2 and TRBJ1-2; D call uncertain. This CDR3 contains 14 residues. The V gene lost 4 bases and the J gene lost 0 bases, with 9 bases spanning the gap. Germline V CDR1 and CDR2: SNHLY, FYNNEI. Here the CDR3 reads CASSAVLANYGYTF. The CDR3 DNA reads TGTGCCAGCAGTGCCGTCTTAGCTAACTATGGCTACACCTTC.

This clone appeared once. The chain employs TRBV28 and TRBJ2-6, with D possibly matching TRBD1 (6 bases). Germline V gene data show CDR1 as MDHEN and CDR2 as SYDVKM. This CDR3 is 14 amino acids long. The V and J ends lost 3 bases and 6 bases respectively, with 9 bases between them. The CDR3 is CASSFRGKANVLTF. The CDR3 region has the DNA TGTGCCAGCAGTTTCAGGGGCAAGGCCAACGTCCTGACTTTC.

The V and J genes are TRBV4-3 and TRBJ2-3, with D unresolved. V was cut by 0 bases and J by 2 bases, with 12 bases left in between. Germline V gene lookup returns CDR1 LGHNA and CDR2 YSLEER. The CDR3 extends over 16 amino acids. The CDR3 spells CASSQDKAEHTDTQYF. For the CDR3, the DNA is TGCGCCAGCAGCCAAGATAAGGCAGAGCACACAGATACGCAGTATTTT.

V is TRBV11-2 and J is TRBJ2-1; D not resolved. Germline assignment: CDR1 SGHAT and CDR2 FQNNGV. V lost 1 base, J lost 7 bases, and 11 bases lay in between. This CDR3 region has 14 residues. The CDR3, as DNA: TGTGCCAGCAGCTTAGTCCGGGCTAGGAATGAGCAGTTCTTC. Translated: CASSLVRARNEQFF.

The chain recombines TRBV28 with TRBJ2-5; D gene uncertain. Germline-derived CDR1 and CDR2 are MDHEN and SYDVKM. CDR3 length: 12 residues. V was trimmed by 7 bases and J by 4 bases, leaving 10 bases between them. The CDR3 reads CASNPLGETQYF. The CDR3 nucleotides read TGTGCCAGCAACCCTTTGGGAGAGACCCAGTACTTC.